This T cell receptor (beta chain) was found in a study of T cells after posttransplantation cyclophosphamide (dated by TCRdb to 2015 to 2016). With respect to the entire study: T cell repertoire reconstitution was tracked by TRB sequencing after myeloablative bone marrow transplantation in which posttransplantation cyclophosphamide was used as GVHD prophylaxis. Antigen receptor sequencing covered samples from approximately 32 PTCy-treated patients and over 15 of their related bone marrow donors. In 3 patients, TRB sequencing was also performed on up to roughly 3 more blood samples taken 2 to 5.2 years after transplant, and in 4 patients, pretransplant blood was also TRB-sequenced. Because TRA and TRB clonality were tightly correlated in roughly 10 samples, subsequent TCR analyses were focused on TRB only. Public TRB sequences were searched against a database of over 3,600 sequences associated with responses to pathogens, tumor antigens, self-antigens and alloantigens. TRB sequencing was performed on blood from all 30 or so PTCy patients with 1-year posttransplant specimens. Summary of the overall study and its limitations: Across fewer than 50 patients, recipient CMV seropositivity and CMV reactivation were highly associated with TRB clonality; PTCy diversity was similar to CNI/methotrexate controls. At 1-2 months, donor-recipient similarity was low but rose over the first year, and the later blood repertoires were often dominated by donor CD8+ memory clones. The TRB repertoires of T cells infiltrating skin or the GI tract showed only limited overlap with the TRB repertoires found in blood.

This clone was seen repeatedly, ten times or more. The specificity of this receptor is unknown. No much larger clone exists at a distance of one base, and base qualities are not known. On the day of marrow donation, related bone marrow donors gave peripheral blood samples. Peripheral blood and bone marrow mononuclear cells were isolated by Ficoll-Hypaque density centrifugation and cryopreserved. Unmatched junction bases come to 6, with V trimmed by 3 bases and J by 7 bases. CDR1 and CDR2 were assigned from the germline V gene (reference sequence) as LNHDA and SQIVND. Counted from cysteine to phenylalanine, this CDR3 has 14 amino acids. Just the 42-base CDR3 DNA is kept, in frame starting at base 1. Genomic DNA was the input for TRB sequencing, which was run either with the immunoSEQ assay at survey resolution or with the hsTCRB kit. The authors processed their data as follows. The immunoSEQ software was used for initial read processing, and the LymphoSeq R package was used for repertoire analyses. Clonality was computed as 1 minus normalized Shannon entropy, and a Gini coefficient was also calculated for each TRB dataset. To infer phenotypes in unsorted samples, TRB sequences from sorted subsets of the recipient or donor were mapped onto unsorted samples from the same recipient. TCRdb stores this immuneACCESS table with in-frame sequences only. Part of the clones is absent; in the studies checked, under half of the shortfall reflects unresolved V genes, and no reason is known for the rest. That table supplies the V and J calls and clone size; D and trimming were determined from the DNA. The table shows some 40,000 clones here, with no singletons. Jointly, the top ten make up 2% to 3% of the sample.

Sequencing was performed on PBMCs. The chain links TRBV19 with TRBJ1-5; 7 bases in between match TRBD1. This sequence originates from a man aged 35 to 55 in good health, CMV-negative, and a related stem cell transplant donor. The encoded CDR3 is CASSMNDRAQPQHF. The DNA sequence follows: TGTGCCAGTAGTATGAACGACAGGGCCCAGCCCCAGCATTTT.